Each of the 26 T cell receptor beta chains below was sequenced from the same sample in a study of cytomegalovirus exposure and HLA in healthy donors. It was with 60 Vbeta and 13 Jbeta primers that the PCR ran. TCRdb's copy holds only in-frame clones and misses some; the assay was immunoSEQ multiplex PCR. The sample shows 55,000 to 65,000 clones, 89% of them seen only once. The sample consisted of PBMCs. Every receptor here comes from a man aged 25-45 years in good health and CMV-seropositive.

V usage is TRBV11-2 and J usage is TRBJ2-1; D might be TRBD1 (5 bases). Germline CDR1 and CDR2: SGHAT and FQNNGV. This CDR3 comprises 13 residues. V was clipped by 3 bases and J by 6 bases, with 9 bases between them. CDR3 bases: TGTGCCAGCAGCTTCGGAAGGGGCAATGAGCAGTTCTTC. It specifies CASSFGRGNEQFF.

The CDR3 loop reads CASSPTSGGYNEQFF. CDR3 DNA: TGTGCCAGCAGCCCCACTAGCGGGGGATACAATGAGCAGTTCTTC. The chain carries TRBV7-3 and TRBJ2-1, with 11 bases fitting TRBD2. The CDR3 sequence is 15 residues long. Germline V gene data show CDR1 as SGHTA and CDR2 as FQGTGA. V gave up 5 bases and J gave up 4 bases; unmatched junction bases: 4.

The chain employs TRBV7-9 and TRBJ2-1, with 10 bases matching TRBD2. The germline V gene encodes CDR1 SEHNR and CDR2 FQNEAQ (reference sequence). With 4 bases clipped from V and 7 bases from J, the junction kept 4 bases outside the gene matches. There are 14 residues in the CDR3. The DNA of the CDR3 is TGTGCCAGCAGCTCTAGCGGGAGTATTAATGAGCAGTTCTTC. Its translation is CASSSSGSINEQFF.

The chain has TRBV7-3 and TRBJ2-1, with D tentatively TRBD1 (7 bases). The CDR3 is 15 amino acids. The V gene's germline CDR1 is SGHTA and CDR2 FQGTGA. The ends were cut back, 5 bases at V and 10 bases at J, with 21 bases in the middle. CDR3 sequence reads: CASSPQGGTGAEQFF. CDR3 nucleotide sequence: TGTGCCAGCAGCCCCCAGGGGGGAACGGGAGCGGAGCAGTTCTTC.

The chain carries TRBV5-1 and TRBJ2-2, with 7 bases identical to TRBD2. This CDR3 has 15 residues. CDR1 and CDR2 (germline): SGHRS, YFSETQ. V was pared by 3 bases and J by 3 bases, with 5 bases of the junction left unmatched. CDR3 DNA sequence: TGCGCCAGCAGCTGGGCGGGGGAAGACACCGGGGAGCTGTTTTTT. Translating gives CASSWAGEDTGELFF.

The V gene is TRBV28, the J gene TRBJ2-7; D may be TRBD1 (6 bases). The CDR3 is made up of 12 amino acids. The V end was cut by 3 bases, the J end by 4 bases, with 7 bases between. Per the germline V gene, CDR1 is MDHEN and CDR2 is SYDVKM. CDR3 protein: CASSFRGYEQYF. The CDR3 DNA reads TGTGCCAGCAGTTTCAGGGGTTACGAGCAGTACTTC.

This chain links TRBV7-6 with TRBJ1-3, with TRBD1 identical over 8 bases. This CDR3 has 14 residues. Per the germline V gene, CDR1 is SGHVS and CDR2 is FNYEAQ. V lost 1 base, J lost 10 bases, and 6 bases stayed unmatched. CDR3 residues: CASSLGTGITTIYF. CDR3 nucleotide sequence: TGTGCCAGCAGCTTAGGGACAGGGATTACAACCATATATTTT.

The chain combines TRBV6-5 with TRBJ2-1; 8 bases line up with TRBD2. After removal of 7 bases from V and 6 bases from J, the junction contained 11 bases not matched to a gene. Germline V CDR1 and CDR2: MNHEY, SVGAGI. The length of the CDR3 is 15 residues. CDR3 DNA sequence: TGTGCCAGCAACTCAGCGGGAGTGGGGCTCAATGAGCAGTTCTTC. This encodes CASNSAGVGLNEQFF.

The CDR3 here is CASSEGTGARADTQYF. For the CDR3, the DNA is TGTGCCAGTAGTGAGGGAACAGGGGCAAGGGCAGATACGCAGTATTTT. V gene TRBV19 combines with J gene TRBJ2-3; 7 positions match TRBD1. The CDR3 runs 16 residues. Germline values: CDR1 LNHDA, CDR2 SQIVND (reference sequence). J was trimmed by 4 bases and V by 5 bases; bases with no gene match: 12.

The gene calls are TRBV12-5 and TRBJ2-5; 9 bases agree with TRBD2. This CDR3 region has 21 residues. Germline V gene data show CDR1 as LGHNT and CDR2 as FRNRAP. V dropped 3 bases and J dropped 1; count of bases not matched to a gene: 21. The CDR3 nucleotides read TGTGCTAGTGGTTTTCGGCTCCCGATGGCTAGCGGGACCGTTATCCAAGAGACCCAGTACTTC. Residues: CASGFRLPMASGTVIQETQYF.

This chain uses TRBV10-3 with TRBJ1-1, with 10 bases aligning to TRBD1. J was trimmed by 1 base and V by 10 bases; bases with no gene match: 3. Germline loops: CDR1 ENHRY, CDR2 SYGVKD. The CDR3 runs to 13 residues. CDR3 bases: TGTGCCACCAGGGACAGGGGGAACACTGAAGCTTTCTTT. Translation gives CATRDRGNTEAFF.

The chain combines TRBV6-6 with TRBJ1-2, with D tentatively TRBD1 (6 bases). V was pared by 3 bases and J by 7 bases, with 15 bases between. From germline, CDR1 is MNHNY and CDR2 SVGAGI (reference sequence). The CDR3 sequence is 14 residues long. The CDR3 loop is CASSYLQGSGGYTF. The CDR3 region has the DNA TGTGCCAGCAGTTATCTACAGGGATCGGGTGGCTACACCTTC.

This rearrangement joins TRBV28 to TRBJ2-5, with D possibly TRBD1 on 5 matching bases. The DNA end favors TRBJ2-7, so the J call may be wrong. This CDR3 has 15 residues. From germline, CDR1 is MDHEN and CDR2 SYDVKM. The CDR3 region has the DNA TGTGCCAGCAGTGACGCCCCCGGACAATTAGACGAGCAGTACTTC. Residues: CASSDAPGQLDEQYF.

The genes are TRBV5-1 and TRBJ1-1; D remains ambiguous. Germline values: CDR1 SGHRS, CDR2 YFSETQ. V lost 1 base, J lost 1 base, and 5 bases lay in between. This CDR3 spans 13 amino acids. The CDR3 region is CASSLRGNTEAFF. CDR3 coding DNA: TGCGCCAGCAGCTTGCGGGGGAACACTGAAGCTTTCTTT.

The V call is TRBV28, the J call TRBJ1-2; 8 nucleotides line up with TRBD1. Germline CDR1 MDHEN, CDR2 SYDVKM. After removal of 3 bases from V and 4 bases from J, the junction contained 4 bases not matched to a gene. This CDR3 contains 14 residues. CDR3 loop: CASSFVGQGYGYTF. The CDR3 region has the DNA TGTGCCAGCAGTTTCGTTGGACAGGGCTATGGCTACACCTTC.

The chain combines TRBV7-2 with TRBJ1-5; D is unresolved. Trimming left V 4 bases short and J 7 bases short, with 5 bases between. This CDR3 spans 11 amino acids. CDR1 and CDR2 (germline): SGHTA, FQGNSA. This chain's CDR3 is CASSSGQPQHF. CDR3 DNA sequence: TGTGCCAGCAGCTCAGGCCAGCCCCAGCATTTT.

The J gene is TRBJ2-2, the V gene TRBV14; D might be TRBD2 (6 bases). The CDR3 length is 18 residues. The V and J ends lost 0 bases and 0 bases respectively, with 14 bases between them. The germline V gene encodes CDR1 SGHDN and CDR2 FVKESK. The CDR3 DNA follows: TGTGCCAGCAGCCAAGATCGGAAGACTAGTTCGAACACCGGGGAGCTGTTTTTT. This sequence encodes CASSQDRKTSSNTGELFF.

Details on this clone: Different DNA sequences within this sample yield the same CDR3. The CDR3 DNA sequence: TGTGCCTGGAGTGTAGGGGTGCAAGAGACCCAGTACTTC. Residues: CAWSVGVQETQYF. V gene TRBV30 combines with J gene TRBJ2-5; D may be TRBD1 (5 bases). Germline CDR1 is GTSNPN and CDR2 is SVGIG (reference sequence). The V gene lost 0 bases and the J gene lost 2 bases, with 7 bases spanning the gap. The CDR3 contains 13 residues. Full variable domain (remainder filled in from reference TRBV30 and TRBJ2-5): SQTIHQWPATLVQPVGSPLSLECTVEGTSNPNLYWYRQAAGRGLQLLFYSVGIGQISSEVPQNLSASRPQDRQFILSSKKLLLSDSGFYLCAWSVGVQETQYFGPGTRLLVL.

CDR3 sequence reads: CASSPHSNQPQHF. The CDR3 DNA reads as TGTGCCAGCAGTCCCCATAGCAATCAGCCCCAGCATTTT. The V and J genes are TRBV6-5 and TRBJ1-5, with D uncertain. This CDR3 comprises 13 residues. V lost 5 bases, J lost 0 bases, and 5 bases lay in between. Germline V gene sequence: CDR1 MNHEY, CDR2 SVGAGI.

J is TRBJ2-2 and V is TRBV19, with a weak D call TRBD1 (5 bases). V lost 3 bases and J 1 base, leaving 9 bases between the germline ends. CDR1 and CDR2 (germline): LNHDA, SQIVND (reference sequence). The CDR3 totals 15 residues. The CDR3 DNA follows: TGTGCCAGTAGTATTTTTCAGGGGAACACCGGGGAGCTGTTTTTT. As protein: CASSIFQGNTGELFF.

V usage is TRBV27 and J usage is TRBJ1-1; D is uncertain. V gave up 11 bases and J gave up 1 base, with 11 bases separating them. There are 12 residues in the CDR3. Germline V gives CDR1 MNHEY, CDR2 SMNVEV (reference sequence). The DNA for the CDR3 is TGTGCCCAGGTGGACTGGAACACTGAAGCTTTCTTT. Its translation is CAQVDWNTEAFF.

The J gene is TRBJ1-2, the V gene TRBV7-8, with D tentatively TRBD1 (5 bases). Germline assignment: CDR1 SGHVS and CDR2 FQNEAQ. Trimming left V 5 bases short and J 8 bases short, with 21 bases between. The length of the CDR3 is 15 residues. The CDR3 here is CASSPDTAGSCGYTF. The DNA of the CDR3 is TGTGCCAGCAGCCCGGACACGGCTGGGTCTTGCGGCTACACCTTC.

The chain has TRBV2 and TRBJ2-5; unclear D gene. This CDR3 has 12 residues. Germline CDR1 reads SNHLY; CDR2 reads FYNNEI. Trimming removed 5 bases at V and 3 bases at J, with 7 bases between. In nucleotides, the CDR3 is TGTGCCAGCAGTCCCCAGGAAGAGACCCAGTACTTC. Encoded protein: CASSPQEETQYF.

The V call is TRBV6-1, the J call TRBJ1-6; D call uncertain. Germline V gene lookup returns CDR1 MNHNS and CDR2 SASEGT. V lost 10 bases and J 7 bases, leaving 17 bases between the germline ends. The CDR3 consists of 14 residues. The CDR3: CATKPDTSNSPLHF. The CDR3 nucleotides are TGTGCCACCAAGCCTGACACTTCGAATTCACCCCTCCACTTT.

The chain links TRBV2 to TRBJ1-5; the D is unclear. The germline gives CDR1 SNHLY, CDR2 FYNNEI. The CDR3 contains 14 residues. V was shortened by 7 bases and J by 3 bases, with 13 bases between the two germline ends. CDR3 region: CASKAERNNQPQHF. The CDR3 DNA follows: TGTGCCAGCAAAGCGGAACGGAACAATCAGCCCCAGCATTTT.

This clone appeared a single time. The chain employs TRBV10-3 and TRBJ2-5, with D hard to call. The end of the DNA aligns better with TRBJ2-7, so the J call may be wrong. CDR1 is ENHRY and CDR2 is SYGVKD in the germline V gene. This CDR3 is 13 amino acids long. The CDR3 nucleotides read TGTGCCATCAGTGAATCAACAGTCTACGAGCAGTACTTC. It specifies CAISESTVYEQYF.